The next 23 T cell receptor beta chains were all read from a single sample in a study of blood T cell repertoires in COVID-19 (dated by TCRdb to the early 2020s). Library construction relied on the immunoSEQ multiplex PCR assay. The clones in this table, taken by TCRdb from immuneACCESS, are in-frame only. Not every clone is retained; where verified, under half of the shortfall comes from an unresolved V gene, and the cause of the rest is unknown. The sample includes about 290,000 clones, with about 82% observed a single time. Approximately 4.1% of the sample comes from the top ten. Material: peripheral blood. The receptors were gathered from a woman in her fifties or sixties with active or convalescent COVID-19.

This clone has a single count. J is TRBJ2-1 and V is TRBV5-4; D possibly corresponds to TRBD2 (7 bases). Germline V lookup: CDR1 SGHNT, CDR2 YYREEE (reference sequence). Trimming left V 6 bases short and J 0 bases short, with 16 bases between. CDR3 size: 16 residues. CDR3 nucleotides: TGTGCCAGCAACCCCGGGGGCGGGAGCTCCTACAATGAGCAGTTCTTC. Translated, it gives CASNPGGGSSYNEQFF.

The DNA of the CDR3 is TGTGCCACCAGTGATTCAGGGGTCCAGCCCCAGCATTTT. This codes for CATSDSGVQPQHF. The chain couples TRBV24-1 to TRBJ1-5, with D tentatively TRBD1 (6 bases). This CDR3 comprises 13 residues. Germline V gene sequence: CDR1 KGHDR, CDR2 SFDVKD. V lost 2 bases and J 7 bases, leaving 8 bases between the germline ends.

The V and J genes are TRBV20-1 and TRBJ2-7; 10 bases are a match to TRBD2. CDR3 length: 15 amino acids. J lost 3 bases, V lost 3 bases, and 8 bases had no gene match. Per the germline V gene, CDR1 is DFQATT and CDR2 is SNEGSKA (reference sequence). The CDR3 DNA sequence: TGCAGTGCTAGTCTAGCGGGAGACCTAGTCTACGAGCAGTACTTC. This codes for CSASLAGDLVYEQYF.

The chain uses TRBV7-3 and TRBJ2-1, with 13 bases fitting TRBD2. V trimming: 2 bases; J trimming: 2 bases; junction bases outside the gene matches: 0. CDR3 size: 16 residues. CDR1 SGHTA and CDR2 FQGTGA come from the germline V gene. The CDR3 loop is CASSLGLAGAYNEQFF. The CDR3, as DNA: TGTGCCAGCAGCTTAGGACTAGCGGGAGCCTACAATGAGCAGTTCTTC. Looking up the rest from reference TRBV7-3 and TRBJ2-1 gives the full variable domain: GAGVSQTPSNKVTEKGKYVELRCDPISGHTALYWYRQSLGQGPEFLIYFQGTGAADDSGLPNDRFFAVRPEGSVSTLKIQRTERGDSAVYLCASSLGLAGAYNEQFFGPGTRLTVL.

V usage is TRBV10-3 and J usage is TRBJ2-1; TRBD2 matches 8 bases. The CDR3 extends over 13 amino acids. CDR1 ENHRY and CDR2 SYGVKD come from the germline V gene. J lost 6 bases, V lost 6 bases, and 4 bases had no gene match. Here the CDR3 DNA reads TGTGCCATCAGCCTGGGACTAGTCAATGAGCAGTTCTTC. Its translation is CAISLGLVNEQFF.

This chain connects TRBV2 to TRBJ2-5; TRBD1 aligns across 7 bases. This CDR3 is built from 15 residues. Looked up from germline, CDR1 is SNHLY and CDR2 is FYNNEI. With 5 bases clipped from V and 5 bases from J, the junction kept 11 bases outside the gene matches. The CDR3 coding sequence is TGTGCCAGCAGTTATATTCGACAGGGCGCGGAGACCCAGTACTTC. This codes for CASSYIRQGAETQYF.

V and J are TRBV15 and TRBJ1-1, with a tentative D call TRBD1 (5 bases). Germline loops: CDR1 LNHNV, CDR2 YYDKDF (reference sequence). CDR3 length: 14 residues. Trimming took 0 bases from V and 11 from J, leaving 16 bases between them. CDR3 residues: CATSRDRGPTRAFF. CDR3 DNA: TGTGCCACCAGCAGAGATCGGGGACCGACTAGGGCTTTCTTT.

The J gene is TRBJ1-4, the V gene TRBV7-8; 11 nucleotides agree with TRBD1. The germline CDR1 and CDR2 sequences are SGHVS and FQNEAQ. This CDR3 spans 19 amino acids. V was clipped by 5 bases and J by 7 bases; unmatched bases: 18. CDR3 loop: CASSARTGGYSGGIEKLFF. CDR3 bases: TGTGCCAGCAGCGCAAGGACAGGGGGCTACTCTGGTGGGATTGAAAAACTGTTTTTT.

This clone appeared once. The gene calls are TRBV6-5 and TRBJ2-7; 7 positions match TRBD2. This CDR3 is built from 16 residues. Germline V gene data show CDR1 as MNHEY and CDR2 as SVGAGI. Unmatched junction bases numbered 10, after V lost 0 bases and J lost 5 bases. The CDR3 here is CASSYSPSGAAHEQYF. The CDR3 nucleotides are TGTGCCAGCAGTTACTCGCCCAGCGGGGCTGCCCACGAGCAGTACTTC.

V usage is TRBV12-5 and J usage is TRBJ1-5; 12 bases are a match to TRBD1. V was pared by 6 bases and J by 3 bases, with 6 bases of the junction left unmatched. The CDR3 loop spans 16 amino acids. From germline, CDR1 is LGHNT and CDR2 FRNRAP. CDR3 sequence: CASGGQGAAYNQPQHF. CDR3 bases: TGTGCTAGTGGGGGACAGGGGGCCGCTTACAATCAGCCCCAGCATTTT.

The chain links TRBV29-1 to TRBJ2-5; tentatively, D is TRBD1 (6 bases). CDR1 and CDR2 (germline): SQVTM, ANQGSEA. Trimming removed 6 bases from V and 5 bases from J, with 13 bases in between. CDR3 length: 12 residues. This chain's CDR3 is CSVPGATETQYF. CDR3 DNA: TGCAGCGTACCAGGGGCTACGGAGACCCAGTACTTC. Looking up the rest from reference TRBV29-1 and TRBJ2-5 gives the full variable domain: SAVISQKPSRDICQRGTSLTIQCQVDSQVTMMFWYRQQPGQSLTLIATANQGSEATYESGFVIDKFPISRPNLTFSTLTVSNMSPEDSSIYLCSVPGATETQYFGPGTRLLVL.

The chain uses TRBV11-2 and TRBJ1-1, with D possibly TRBD1 on 6 matching bases. Deletions cut 6 bases from V and 2 bases from J, with 13 bases between. Germline CDR1 SGHAT, CDR2 FQNNGV. This CDR3 has 14 residues. CDR3: CASSQQGLNTEAFF. The CDR3 bases are TGTGCCAGCAGTCAACAGGGCTTAAACACTGAAGCTTTCTTT.

CDR3 protein: CASSLVSLAALSYEQYF. CDR3 nucleotides: TGCGCCAGCAGCTTGGTGAGTCTAGCGGCCCTCTCCTACGAGCAGTACTTC. The J gene is TRBJ2-7, the V gene TRBV5-1; 7 bases are a match to TRBD2. Germline V gene lookup returns CDR1 SGHRS and CDR2 YFSETQ. The length of the CDR3 is 17 residues. V lost 0 bases to trimming and J lost 0 bases; unmatched junction nucleotides: 9. Supplemented by reference TRBV5-1 and TRBJ2-7, the full variable domain reads KAGVTQTPRYLIKTRGQQVTLSCSPISGHRSVSWYQQTPGQGLQFLFEYFSETQRNKGNFPGRFSGRQFSNSRSEMNVSTLELGDSALYLCASSLVSLAALSYEQYFGPGTRLTVT.

This clone was seen only a few times. This CDR3 reads CAAQGRNEKLFF. CDR3 nucleotides: TGTGCCGCGCAGGGGAGAAATGAAAAACTGTTTTTT. The chain uses TRBV2 and TRBJ1-4; a possible D gene is TRBD1 (6 bases). Germline values: CDR1 SNHLY, CDR2 FYNNEI. The CDR3 runs 12 residues. V lost 11 bases and J lost 5, with 12 bases in between. The full variable domain, with the rest looked up from reference TRBV2 and TRBJ1-4, is EPEVTQTPSHQVTQMGQEVILRCVPISNHLYFYWYRQILGQKVEFLVSFYNNEISEKSEIFDDQFSVERPDGSNFTLKIRSTKLEDSAMYFCAAQGRNEKLFFGSGTQLSVL.

The V call is TRBV28, the J call TRBJ2-1, with TRBD2 as a possible D gene (6 bases). The V gene lost 7 bases and the J gene lost 0 bases, with 10 bases spanning the gap. Germline CDR1 and CDR2: MDHEN and SYDVKM. CDR3 length: 14 amino acids. CDR3 coding DNA: TGTGCCAGCACCACGGGGGACTCCTACAATGAGCAGTTCTTC. This codes for CASTTGDSYNEQFF.

The chain carries TRBV30 and TRBJ1-2; the D gene is possibly TRBD1 (5 bases). V lost 3 bases, J lost 4 bases, and 9 bases lay in between. Germline V CDR1 and CDR2: GTSNPN, SVGIG (reference sequence). This CDR3 spans 12 amino acids. The CDR3 coding sequence is TGTGCCTGGAGGGGGCCAGGCTATGGCTACACCTTC. Translated, it gives CAWRGPGYGYTF.

The chain uses TRBV30 and TRBJ1-6; D unresolved. The CDR3 totals 17 residues. The germline gives CDR1 GTSNPN, CDR2 SVGIG (reference sequence). Trimming removed 0 bases at V and 0 bases at J, with 12 bases between. CDR3 bases: TGTGCCTGGAGTGTAACAGTTCCAGGCTCCTATAATTCACCCCTCCACTTT. Its protein is CAWSVTVPGSYNSPLHF. Filled out from reference TRBV30 and TRBJ1-6, the complete variable domain reads SQTIHQWPATLVQPVGSPLSLECTVEGTSNPNLYWYRQAAGRGLQLLFYSVGIGQISSEVPQNLSASRPQDRQFILSSKKLLLSDSGFYLCAWSVTVPGSYNSPLHFGNGTRLTVT.

This clone is a singleton in its sample. The rearrangement uses TRBV19 and TRBJ2-7, with 8 bases that match TRBD1. The CDR3 is 14 residues long. V was clipped by 5 bases and J by 4 bases; unmatched bases: 7. Germline V gene data show CDR1 as LNHDA and CDR2 as SQIVND (reference sequence). The CDR3 is CASSVQGARYEQYF. Here the CDR3 DNA reads TGTGCCAGTAGTGTCCAGGGGGCAAGATACGAGCAGTACTTC.

The chain has TRBV19 and TRBJ2-3; 7 bases line up with TRBD1. With V trimmed by 5 bases and J by 0 bases, 14 bases remained unmatched. Germline lookup yields CDR1 LNHDA and CDR2 SQIVND (reference sequence). The CDR3 runs to 18 residues. CDR3 amino acids: CASSPRVGGITSTDTQYF. CDR3 nucleotides: TGTGCCAGTAGTCCCCGGGTAGGGGGCATCACTAGCACAGATACGCAGTATTTT.

This chain uses TRBV30 with TRBJ2-3, with TRBD2 matching 13 bases. CDR1 is GTSNPN and CDR2 is SVGIG in the germline V gene (reference sequence). Trimming removed 4 bases from V and 2 bases from J; junction bases left unmatched: 24. This CDR3 comprises 22 residues. The CDR3 protein is CAWTRRLAGGRGWITVTDTQYF. DNA for the CDR3: TGTGCCTGGACGAGGAGACTAGCGGGAGGAAGAGGTTGGATCACCGTCACAGATACGCAGTATTTT.

Of note for this clone: The junction shows a germline mismatch at one end, possibly a read error. This sequence joins TRBV27 and TRBJ1-5, with D possibly being TRBD1 (5 bases). Germline V gene data show CDR1 as MNHEY and CDR2 as SMNVEV (reference sequence). CDR3 length equals 14 residues. CDR3 sequence reads: CASSPGTSDQPQHF. The CDR3 DNA reads TGTGCCAGCAGTCCCGGGACTAGCGATCAGCCCCAGCATTTT.

The J gene is TRBJ2-2, the V gene TRBV4-2, with D uncertain. The length of the CDR3 is 13 residues. Germline CDR1 reads LGHNA; CDR2 reads YNFKEQ. V dropped 0 bases and J dropped 8 bases, with 7 bases sitting between them. Here the CDR3 reads CASSQELRGELFF. DNA for the CDR3: TGTGCCAGCAGCCAAGAATTGAGGGGGGAGCTGTTTTTT.

J is TRBJ1-6 and V is TRBV5-6; 9 nucleotides match TRBD1. Germline CDR1 SGHDT, CDR2 YYEEEE. The V gene end was trimmed by 6 bases and the J gene end by 4 bases; junction bases not matched to a gene: 11. The CDR3 runs 17 residues. For the CDR3, the DNA is TGTGCCAGCACCCTGAAACGGGGACAGGGATATAATTCACCCCTCCACTTT. Residues: CASTLKRGQGYNSPLHF. The full variable domain, its missing parts supplied by reference TRBV5-6 and TRBJ1-6, is DAGVTQSPTHLIKTRGQQVTLRCSPKSGHDTVSWYQQALGQGPQFIFQYYEEEERQRGNFPDRFSGHQFPNYSSELNVNALLLGDSALYLCASTLKRGQGYNSPLHFGNGTRLTVT.